This T cell receptor beta chain was recorded in a study of shared clonotypes between healthy human individuals. Study at large: With ages of 18 to 49, the donors were a couple of women and three men. General study results and limits: Generally, naive subsets came out with larger estimated richness than memory subsets. Of the naive CD4 clonotypes, around 4.9% were shared across a handful of donors.

Concerning this clone itself: As yet, its antigen is unknown.

The material for each subset, its genomic DNA, was split evenly across several immunoSEQ plates. Sequenced by immunoSEQ multiplex PCR; TCRdb stores in-frame clones only, minus some. The table has 2 million to 2.5 million clones, approximately 95% seen once. Trimming took off 11 bases at V and 1 base at J, with 14 bases between the two ends. The germline CDR1 and CDR2 sequences are MNHNY and SVGAGI (reference sequence). The CDR3 contains 13 residues. The chain uses TRBV6-6 and TRBJ1-1; maybe TRBD1 (5 bases). The source of this sequence is a man aged 18 to 30 in good health. Input material: naive CD4+ T cells sorted from blood. The subset was: CD45RA+ positively selected. The CDR3 region has the DNA TGTGCCTGTTCGGGGACGGAGAACACTGAAGCTTTCTTT. It translates to CACSGTENTEAFF.